The T cell receptor beta chain under discussion was sequenced for a study of blood T cell repertoires in COVID-19. About the study: Italy, Spain and the United States were the sources of the convalescent and acute COVID-19 samples.

The CDR3 extends over 14 amino acids. The V gene's germline CDR1 is MGHRA and CDR2 YSYEKL. The V segment lost 4 bases and the J segment 4 bases; nucleotides outside the gene matches: 4. Authors' methods: Amplifying reference gene primers gave estimates of nucleated cell counts. TCRdb keeps only in-frame clones here, not all; method: immunoSEQ multiplex PCR. V, J and clone size are those of that table, while D and trimming were read from the DNA. Of about 110,000 clones listed, 69% are singletons. The sample consisted of peripheral blood. The J gene is TRBJ2-1, the V gene TRBV4-1, with 7 bases identical to TRBD1. This TCR was recovered from a man older than 75 with acute or convalescent COVID-19. The CDR3 here is CASSLNRGYNEQFF. CDR3 DNA sequence: TGCGCCAGCAGCCTCAACAGGGGATACAATGAGCAGTTCTTC.